This T cell receptor (beta chain) emerged from a study of blood T cell repertoires in COVID-19. Study as a whole: Specimens from acute and convalescent COVID-19 originated in the United States, Italy and Spain. The analysed material was cDNA or gDNA that came from T cells, B-cell-depleted T cells, or PBMCs.

Original data processing: Estimated nucleated cell counts came from reference gene primer amplification. Sequenced by immunoSEQ multiplex PCR; TCRdb stores in-frame clones only, minus some. For V, J and clone size, that table is used; D and trimming come from the DNA. The data contain under 250,000 clones, approximately 87% of them singletons. V lost 1 base and J lost 1; bases outside the gene matches: 3. The CDR3 spans 15 residues. Germline values: CDR1 MDHEN, CDR2 SYDVKM. The specimen was peripheral blood. The chain combines TRBV28 with TRBJ1-2, with 7 bases fitting TRBD1. This clonotype was obtained from a man aged 60 to 69 with acute or convalescent COVID-19. This CDR3 is CASSLSQGGNYGYTF. Here the CDR3 DNA reads TGTGCCAGCAGTTTATCCCAGGGGGGTAACTATGGCTACACCTTC.